Here is one T cell receptor (beta chain) with its context. Its antigen is currently not known. No quality values exist for individual bases; no much larger clone is one base distant. The entry originates in a study of cytomegalovirus exposure and HLA in healthy donors (dated by TCRdb to about 2017). Broadly, across the study: A later analysis indicated that the roughly 130 validation repertoires were generated on the platform also employed for the approximately 690 repertoires of the first cohort. The study aimed to test whether cataloging public T cell receptors could reveal signatures of past pathogen exposure. In addition to the first cohort of several hundred subjects, a separate validation cohort of some 120 different subjects was used. High-throughput TCR immunosequencing, statistical association of individual TCRs with disease status, and machine learning were combined to predict cytomegalovirus infection status.

The donors belonged to the validation cohort of approximately 130 subjects, which was separate from the approximately 680-subject first cohort. Results and caveats for the whole study, not just this receptor: A few of the identified cytomegalovirus-associated TCR beta chains were confirmed in vitro to be specific for cytomegalovirus antigens. According to the authors, the approach could potentially be generalized to other disease states and immunological phenotypes. The study gave a list of 150 to 200 TCR beta chains associated with cytomegalovirus. The classifier was reported to diagnose cytomegalovirus status with high specificity and sensitivity in both the original and validation cohorts. Most TCR sequences were seen in very few donors, while some public TCRs were found in many individuals. A later analysis found that TCRs clustered in the first cohort also tended to co-occur in the roughly 120 validation repertoires, with more than 90% of cluster scores above 0. The validation cohort had no HLA typing available for a later analysis, so co-occurrence within that cohort was assessed over all 110 or so repertoires.

The CDR3 runs 13 amino acids, cysteine and phenylalanine included. The CDR3 DNA has 39 bases and is translated from base 1. CDR1 SGHDN and CDR2 FVKESK are derived from the germline V gene. Trimming takes 1 base from V and 6 bases from J, and the germline ends sit 10 bases apart. The method was the immunoSEQ multiplex PCR assay. Under the source paper's analysis protocol: To diagnose cytomegalovirus status from the catalog of TCR beta chain sequences, a statistical classification framework was built. TCRdb stores this immuneACCESS table with in-frame sequences only. Part of the clones is absent; in the studies checked, under half of the shortfall reflects unresolved V genes, and no reason is known for the rest. V and J calls and clone size are copied from that table; D and trimming were computed from the DNA. Within this sample are tens of thousands of clones, with more than 85% of them counted one time only. In total, the top ten clones hold 5% to 6% of the sample.

The sequence links TRBV14 to TRBJ2-7; TRBD1 might be the D gene, on 5 matching bases. Sequenced material: PBMCs. The source is a man younger than 30 in good health and CMV-seronegative. The DNA sequence is as follows: TGTGCCAGCAGCCAAGTAGGGGCCCCCGAGCAGTACTTC. This codes for CASSQVGAPEQYF.